This entry concerns a single T cell receptor (beta chain). This record comes from a study of blood T cell repertoires in COVID-19. Study context: Italy, Spain and the United States were the sources of the convalescent and acute COVID-19 samples.

Per the original methods: Amplification of reference gene primers provided the estimated nucleated cell counts. Measured with immunoSEQ multiplex PCR; TCRdb has only the in-frame clones, and not every one. V and J calls and clone size are given by that table; D and trimming were obtained from the DNA. The repertoire consists of 250,000 to 350,000 clones, with over 75% occurring once and the leading ten covering roughly an eighth. The CDR3 runs to 13 residues. Germline V gene data show CDR1 as MRHNA and CDR2 as SNTAGT. Trimming left V 6 bases short and J 4 bases short, with 12 bases between. The TCR comes from an older woman with acute or convalescent COVID-19. V is TRBV6-4 and J is TRBJ1-1; D is unclear. Input material: peripheral blood. CDR3 sequence (DNA): TGTGCCAGCAGCACCCGCCGGGGCACTGAAGCTTTCTTT. As protein: CASSTRRGTEAFF.